Presented here are 14 T cell receptor beta chains from one specimen sequenced in a study of T cell responses to AZD1222 COVID-19 vaccine. Clones were read by immunoSEQ multiplex PCR, and TCRdb kept only the in-frame ones, dropping some. The sample yields about 110,000 clones, just under 95% seen once. Sequenced here: peripheral blood, sampled on day 0 of AZD1222 vaccination. The receptors originated from an adult in good health.

This chain links TRBV19 with TRBJ2-1; the D gene could be TRBD1 or TRBD2 (5 bases each). The CDR3 has 14 amino acids. Germline V gene lookup returns CDR1 LNHDA and CDR2 SQIVND (reference sequence). Trimming stripped 3 bases from V and 9 bases from J, with 15 bases between. CDR3 amino acids: CASSIVTQRGEQFF. The DNA for the CDR3 is TGTGCCAGTAGTATTGTGACCCAGAGGGGTGAGCAGTTCTTC. The full variable domain, rest sourced from reference TRBV19 and TRBJ2-1, is DGGITQSPKYLFRKEGQNVTLSCEQNLNHDAMYWYRQDPGQGLRLIYYSQIVNDFQKGDIAEGYSVSREKKESFPLTVTSAQKNPTAFYLCASSIVTQRGEQFFGPGTRLTVL.

This clone was counted a few times. The chain links TRBV7-6 to TRBJ2-7; TRBD2 aligns across 8 bases. Trimming removed 4 bases from V and 0 bases from J; junction bases left unmatched: 14. Per germline, CDR1 SGHVS and CDR2 FNYEAQ. CDR3 length: 18 residues. The CDR3, as DNA: TGTGCCAGCAGCTCGCCCCAGGGCGGCAGCGGGAGCTCCTACGAGCAGTACTTC. Protein sequence: CASSSPQGGSGSSYEQYF. Supplemented by reference TRBV7-6 and TRBJ2-7, the full variable domain reads GAGVSQSPRYKVTKRGQDVALRCDPISGHVSLYWYRQALGQGPEFLTYFNYEAQQDKSGLPNDRFSAERPEGSISTLTIQRTEQRDSAMYRCASSSPQGGSGSSYEQYFGPGTRLTVT.

This CDR3 is CASSEAGLNTDTQYF. CDR3 nucleotides: TGTGCCAGCAGTGAAGCGGGACTTAACACAGATACGCAGTATTTT. The chain links TRBV28 to TRBJ2-3, with 7 nucleotides matching TRBD2. This CDR3 comprises 15 residues. With V trimmed by 5 bases and J by 2 bases, 7 bases remained unmatched. Germline V lookup: CDR1 MDHEN, CDR2 SYDVKM.

The chain is built from TRBV6-5 and TRBJ2-7; 8 positions match TRBD2. After removal of 0 bases from V and 2 bases from J, the junction contained 6 bases not matched to a gene. Germline lookup yields CDR1 MNHEY and CDR2 SVGAGI. The CDR3 spans 16 residues. The CDR3 here is CASSYSSSGSTYEQYF. Here the CDR3 DNA reads TGTGCCAGCAGTTACTCGTCCAGCGGGAGTACCTACGAGCAGTACTTC.

This sequence joins TRBV2 and TRBJ1-3, with TRBD1 as a possible D gene (5 bases). V gave up 8 bases and J gave up 5 bases, with 16 bases separating them. The CDR3 runs to 14 residues. CDR1 is SNHLY and CDR2 is FYNNEI in the germline V gene. The CDR3 here is CASWSGSGRNTIYF. The DNA of the CDR3 is TGTGCCAGCTGGTCAGGGTCTGGCAGAAACACCATATATTTT.

The V call is TRBV4-1, the J call TRBJ1-5, with a possible D match to TRBD1 (6 bases). Germline values: CDR1 MGHRA, CDR2 YSYEKL. Trimming removed 0 bases from V and 4 bases from J, with 13 bases in between. This CDR3 spans 16 amino acids. The CDR3 loop is CASSQDLRTDNQPQHF. CDR3 nucleotide sequence: TGCGCCAGCAGCCAAGATTTGAGGACAGATAATCAGCCCCAGCATTTT.

The genes are TRBV7-6 and TRBJ1-1; 8 bases are shared with TRBD1. J was trimmed by 2 bases and V by 5 bases; bases with no gene match: 13. Per the germline V gene, CDR1 is SGHVS and CDR2 is FNYEAQ. This CDR3 is built from 17 residues. CDR3 in DNA: TGTGCCAGCAGCCTTGGACAGGGTGGGAGGTTCAACACTGAAGCTTTCTTT. This encodes CASSLGQGGRFNTEAFF.

The J gene is TRBJ1-4, the V gene TRBV9; D uncertain. The CDR3 has 15 amino acids. Trimming took 3 bases from V and 1 from J, leaving 10 bases between them. Germline loops: CDR1 SGDLS, CDR2 YYNGEE. The CDR3 reads CASSAWKGTNEKLFF. In DNA form, the CDR3 reads TGTGCCAGCAGCGCCTGGAAGGGAACTAATGAAAAACTGTTTTTT.

V is TRBV11-2 and J is TRBJ1-1; 8 bases fit TRBD1. Germline V gene sequence: CDR1 SGHAT, CDR2 FQNNGV. CDR3 length: 15 amino acids. Trimming took 6 bases from V and 4 from J; bases not matched to a gene: 10. The CDR3 sequence: CASRRDRGVRTEAFF. The CDR3 DNA reads TGTGCCAGCAGGAGAGACAGGGGAGTCCGCACTGAAGCTTTCTTT. The full variable domain, with the rest looked up from reference TRBV11-2 and TRBJ1-1, is EAGVAQSPRYKIIEKRQSVAFWCNPISGHATLYWYQQILGQGPKLLIQFQNNGVVDDSQLPKDRFSAERLKGVDSTLKIQPAKLEDSAVYLCASRRDRGVRTEAFFGQGTRLTVV.

V gene TRBV7-3 combines with J gene TRBJ1-1; D remains unclear. The CDR3 sequence is 13 residues long. Germline-derived CDR1 and CDR2 are SGHTA and FQGTGA. With 1 base removed from V and 2 bases from J, the gap between germline ends came to 5 bases. In DNA form, the CDR3 reads TGTGCCAGCAGCTTAATAAGCAACACTGAAGCTTTCTTT. Its protein is CASSLISNTEAFF. Supplemented by reference TRBV7-3 and TRBJ1-1, the full variable domain reads GAGVSQTPSNKVTEKGKYVELRCDPISGHTALYWYRQSLGQGPEFLIYFQGTGAADDSGLPNDRFFAVRPEGSVSTLKIQRTERGDSAVYLCASSLISNTEAFFGQGTRLTVV.

This chain links TRBV11-2 with TRBJ2-1; D gene ambiguous. CDR1 is SGHAT, CDR2 FQNNGV, per germline. Trimming took 6 bases from V and 9 from J, leaving 15 bases between them. The length of the CDR3 is 13 residues. CDR3 nucleotides: TGTGCCAGCAGGCCCCCAGGATTTTTTGAGCAGTTCTTC. Translation: CASRPPGFFEQFF.

The V gene is TRBV5-1, the J gene TRBJ2-7; D may match TRBD1 or TRBD2 (6 bases each). The germline V gene has CDR1 SGHRS and CDR2 YFSETQ. The CDR3 is 15 amino acids. Trimming took 5 bases from V and 3 from J, leaving 18 bases between them. The CDR3 DNA follows: TGCGCCAGCAGGGGGGCGGGGAGCCTATACTACGAGCAGTACTTC. Its protein product is CASRGAGSLYYEQYF. Together with reference TRBV5-1 and TRBJ2-7, the CDR3 gives the full variable domain: KAGVTQTPRYLIKTRGQQVTLSCSPISGHRSVSWYQQTPGQGLQFLFEYFSETQRNKGNFPGRFSGRQFSNSRSEMNVSTLELGDSALYLCASRGAGSLYYEQYFGPGTRLTVT.

The genes are TRBV18 and TRBJ1-1; 10 positions agree with TRBD1. J was trimmed by 7 bases and V by 3 bases; bases with no gene match: 5. Germline CDR1 KGHSH, CDR2 LQKENI. This CDR3 comprises 14 residues. CDR3 nucleotide sequence: TGTGCCAGCTCACCCGGGACAGGGGACATTGAAGCTTTCTTT. Amino acids: CASSPGTGDIEAFF.

The CDR3 is CASSFDRGNTEAFF. Here the CDR3 DNA reads TGTGCCAGCAGCTTTGACAGGGGGAACACTGAAGCTTTCTTT. The rearrangement uses TRBV14 and TRBJ1-1, with 8 nucleotides matching TRBD1. CDR3 length equals 14 residues. The germline gives CDR1 SGHDN, CDR2 FVKESK. V gave up 5 bases and J gave up 1 base; unmatched junction bases: 3.